This entry lists 28 T cell receptor beta chains sequenced from one sample in a study of blood T cell repertoires in COVID-19. Clones were read by immunoSEQ multiplex PCR, and TCRdb kept only the in-frame ones, dropping some. The sample contains around 95,000 clones, more than 75% of which appear only once. The sample consisted of peripheral blood. Every receptor here comes from a human donor in a cohort sampled during active COVID-19.

Here the CDR3 reads CATSDSRDNYNEQFF. DNA for the CDR3: TGTGCCACCAGTGATTCAAGGGACAACTACAATGAGCAGTTCTTC. The V and J genes are TRBV24-1 and TRBJ2-1, with D maybe TRBD1 (6 bases). The CDR3 has 15 amino acids. V was shortened by 2 bases and J by 3 bases, with 10 bases between the two germline ends. The germline V gene has CDR1 KGHDR and CDR2 SFDVKD.

The chain links TRBV5-1 to TRBJ1-5; the D gene is possibly TRBD1 (6 bases). Germline values: CDR1 SGHRS, CDR2 YFSETQ. The CDR3 has 18 residues. V lost 3 bases and J 0 bases, leaving 19 bases between the germline ends. DNA of the CDR3: TGCGCCAGCAGCTCACTCCCACAGGGTCCGAATAGCAATCAGCCCCAGCATTTT. It specifies CASSSLPQGPNSNQPQHF. The full variable domain, with the rest looked up from reference TRBV5-1 and TRBJ1-5, is KAGVTQTPRYLIKTRGQQVTLSCSPISGHRSVSWYQQTPGQGLQFLFEYFSETQRNKGNFPGRFSGRQFSNSRSEMNVSTLELGDSALYLCASSSLPQGPNSNQPQHFGDGTRLSIL.

The chain couples TRBV28 to TRBJ2-7, with TRBD2 matching over 14 bases. Germline loops: CDR1 MDHEN, CDR2 SYDVKM. Unmatched junction bases numbered 4, after V lost 5 bases and J lost 4 bases. There are 15 residues in the CDR3. The CDR3 loop reads CASSPGTSGGYEQYF. The CDR3 DNA is TGTGCCAGCAGTCCCGGGACTAGCGGGGGTTACGAGCAGTACTTC.

V is TRBV15 and J is TRBJ1-1; TRBD1 agrees at 7 bases. Per germline, CDR1 LNHNV and CDR2 YYDKDF (reference sequence). The length of the CDR3 is 16 residues. V dropped 0 bases and J dropped 0; count of bases not matched to a gene: 4. CDR3 loop: CATSREQGTMNTEAFF. The CDR3 nucleotides read TGTGCCACCAGCAGAGAACAGGGGACCATGAACACTGAAGCTTTCTTT. The full variable domain, with the rest looked up from reference TRBV15 and TRBJ1-1, is DAMVIQNPRYQVTQFGKPVTLSCSQTLNHNVMYWYQQKSSQAPKLLFHYYDKDFNNEADTPDNFQSRRPNTSFCFLDIRSPGLGDTAMYLCATSREQGTMNTEAFFGQGTRLTVV.

The chain employs TRBV7-9 and TRBJ2-5; 11 bases align to TRBD1. The V segment lost 5 bases and the J segment 5 bases; nucleotides outside the gene matches: 10. The CDR3 totals 16 residues. Germline V gives CDR1 SEHNR, CDR2 FQNEAQ (reference sequence). The CDR3 DNA reads TGTGCCAGCAGCCCTGGGGACAGGGGGATTTTGGAGACCCAGTACTTC. Translating it yields CASSPGDRGILETQYF.

V gene TRBV7-2 combines with J gene TRBJ1-2; D remains ambiguous. CDR3 length: 14 amino acids. The germline V gene encodes CDR1 SGHTA and CDR2 FQGNSA. Trimming shortened V by 1 base and J by 7 bases, and 13 bases separated the two germline ends. CDR3 nucleotide sequence: TGTGCCAGCAGCTTAGGGGGAGCGCCGGGTGGCTACACCTTC. Translation: CASSLGGAPGGYTF. Full variable domain (outside the CDR3, taken from reference TRBV7-2 and TRBJ1-2): GAGVSQSPSNKVTEKGKDVELRCDPISGHTALYWYRQSLGQGLEFLIYFQGNSAPDKSGLPSDRFSAERTGGSVSTLTIQRTQQEDSAVYLCASSLGGAPGGYTFGSGTRLTVV.

The chain couples TRBV27 to TRBJ1-2; tentative D call: TRBD1 (6 bases). Trimming took 5 bases from V and 5 from J, leaving 12 bases between them. The germline V gene encodes CDR1 MNHEY and CDR2 SMNVEV (reference sequence). The CDR3 spans 13 residues. CDR3 in DNA: TGTGCCAGCAGTCACAGGGCCTCTTATGGCTACACCTTC. Translated, it gives CASSHRASYGYTF.

This rearrangement joins TRBV5-1 to TRBJ2-7; TRBD1 matches 7 bases. The CDR3 spans 15 residues. The trim removed 4 bases at V and 0 bases at J, leaving 7 bases unmatched. Germline V gene sequence: CDR1 SGHRS, CDR2 YFSETQ. CDR3 in amino acids: CASSLGQVTSYEQYF. Here the CDR3 DNA reads TGCGCCAGCAGCCTCGGACAGGTTACCTCCTACGAGCAGTACTTC.

This clone has just one count. The chain is built from TRBV27 and TRBJ2-1; 10 bases align to TRBD2. The trim removed 7 bases at V and 4 bases at J, leaving 10 bases unmatched. The CDR3 covers 16 residues. From germline, CDR1 is MNHEY and CDR2 SMNVEV (reference sequence). The CDR3 DNA reads TGTGCCAGCACCCCGCGGGGTAGCGGGAGGTACAATGAGCAGTTCTTC. Translating it yields CASTPRGSGRYNEQFF.

The chain is built from TRBV9 and TRBJ2-2; TRBD1 is a possible D gene (5 bases). The germline gives CDR1 SGDLS, CDR2 YYNGEE. V was clipped by 6 bases and J by 3 bases, with 12 bases between them. This CDR3 region has 14 residues. The CDR3 protein is CASNKATDTGELFF. The CDR3 bases are TGTGCCAGCAACAAGGCGACAGACACCGGGGAGCTGTTTTTT.

The CDR3 DNA is TGTGCCAGCAGCCCGCTGGGGGGTGGAGAAAAACTGTTTTTT. Amino acids: CASSPLGGGEKLFF. The rearrangement links TRBV3-1 (or the pseudogene TRBV3-2) to TRBJ1-4, with a possible D match to TRBD1 (5 bases). The germline V and J ends were trimmed by 4 bases and 8 bases, with 14 bases remaining between them. This CDR3 spans 14 amino acids. Germline CDR1 and CDR2: LGHDT and YNNKEL (reference sequence).

V is TRBV14 and J is TRBJ1-2; D is perhaps TRBD1 (5 bases). The CDR3 extends over 14 amino acids. Trimming stripped 0 bases from V and 7 bases from J, with 12 bases between. CDR1 and CDR2 (germline): SGHDN, FVKESK. The CDR3 reads CASSQDLATGGYTF. The CDR3 nucleotides are TGTGCCAGCAGCCAAGATTTGGCAACAGGTGGCTACACCTTC.

V and J are TRBV27 and TRBJ1-1; 8 bases map to TRBD1. This CDR3 region has 16 residues. With V trimmed by 2 bases and J by 7 bases, 12 bases remained unmatched. Germline assignment: CDR1 MNHEY and CDR2 SMNVEV (reference sequence). The CDR3 DNA follows: TGTGCCAGCAGTTTAGGGTGGGGCAGGGGGCATTTTGAAGCTTTCTTT. Its protein is CASSLGWGRGHFEAFF.

The gene calls are TRBV11-2 and TRBJ1-3, with no clear D. The germline CDR1 and CDR2 sequences are SGHAT and FQNNGV. Trimming shortened V by 3 bases and J by 2 bases, and 8 bases separated the two germline ends. The CDR3 sequence is 14 residues long. The CDR3 protein is CASSLERAGNTIYF. The CDR3 DNA sequence: TGTGCCAGCAGCTTGGAACGGGCTGGAAACACCATATATTTT.

Note on this clone: One junction end disagrees with the germline gene, perhaps due to a read error. At the DNA level, this CDR3 is encoded by other sequences in the same sample as well. The V and J genes are TRBV7-2 and TRBJ1-1; a possible D gene is TRBD1 (5 bases). The CDR3 length is 14 residues. The V gene's germline CDR1 is SGHTA and CDR2 FQGNSA. CDR3 sequence: CASRRRGFNTEAFF. CDR3 sequence (DNA): TGCGCCAGCAGGCGGAGGGGATTTAACACTGAAGCTTTCTTT.

The genes are TRBV6-2 or TRBV6-3 and TRBJ2-7, with TRBD1 matching 9 bases. From germline, CDR1 is MNHEY and CDR2 SVGEGT. Trimming took 5 bases from V and 7 from J; bases not matched to a gene: 6. The length of the CDR3 is 13 residues. The CDR3 nucleotides are TGTGCCAGCAGTCACAGGGGGCTGGGGGAGCAGTACTTC. It is translated as CASSHRGLGEQYF.

The count of this clone is one. This chain uses TRBV30 with TRBJ1-1; D call uncertain. The V gene's germline CDR1 is GTSNPN and CDR2 SVGIG (reference sequence). CDR3 length: 13 amino acids. The ends were cut back, 0 bases at V and 6 bases at J, with 11 bases in the middle. The CDR3, as DNA: TGTGCCTGGAGTGTACTGGCGGTCGCTGAAGCTTTCTTT. It translates to CAWSVLAVAEAFF.

This clone showed up just once. The chain combines TRBV5-6 with TRBJ1-4, with D maybe TRBD1 (6 bases). The CDR3 runs to 17 residues. V was trimmed by 0 bases and J by 7 bases, leaving 19 bases between them. Germline V gene sequence: CDR1 SGHDT, CDR2 YYEEEE. DNA of the CDR3: TGTGCCAGCAGCTTGGCGCCAGGGGTACAAGGAATTGAAAAACTGTTTTTT. Translating gives CASSLAPGVQGIEKLFF.

The J gene is TRBJ1-4, the V gene TRBV4-1; D is perhaps TRBD1 (6 bases). This CDR3 comprises 14 residues. Germline assignment: CDR1 MGHRA and CDR2 YSYEKL. The ends were cut back, 1 base at V and 8 bases at J, with 11 bases in the middle. This chain's CDR3 is CASSQAGVGEKLFF. For the CDR3, the DNA is TGCGCCAGCAGCCAAGCAGGGGTCGGGGAAAAACTGTTTTTT.

The J gene is TRBJ2-7, the V gene TRBV2, with D possibly being TRBD2 (6 bases). Germline CDR1 is SNHLY and CDR2 is FYNNEI. The CDR3 has 12 residues. Trimming stripped 8 bases from V and 4 bases from J, with 12 bases between. The CDR3 nucleotides read TGTGCCAGCCGATTGGGAGGTTACGAGCAGTACTTC. This codes for CASRLGGYEQYF. Supplemented by reference TRBV2 and TRBJ2-7, the full variable domain reads EPEVTQTPSHQVTQMGQEVILRCVPISNHLYFYWYRQILGQKVEFLVSFYNNEISEKSEIFDDQFSVERPDGSNFTLKIRSTKLEDSAMYFCASRLGGYEQYFGPGTRLTVT.

The V gene is TRBV27, the J gene TRBJ1-5; D is possibly TRBD1 (5 bases). There are 14 residues in the CDR3. Between the trimmed V and J ends, which lost 1 base and 6 bases, there was a span of 10 bases. Germline CDR1 is MNHEY and CDR2 is SMNVEV (reference sequence). CDR3 region: CASSLYGGGQPQHF. In DNA form, the CDR3 reads TGTGCCAGCAGTTTATACGGGGGTGGTCAGCCCCAGCATTTT.

The V call is TRBV11-2, the J call TRBJ2-7; 8 bases map to TRBD1. Trimming removed 6 bases from V and 7 bases from J; junction bases left unmatched: 17. CDR3 size: 16 residues. CDR1 is SGHAT, CDR2 FQNNGV, per germline. CDR3 DNA: TGTGCCAGCAGACCCGGGGTCAGGACAGGGTATCGGGAGCAGTACTTC. Its protein is CASRPGVRTGYREQYF.

This clone is a singleton in its sample. This chain links TRBV28 with TRBJ2-7; tentatively, D is TRBD1 (6 bases). The germline CDR1 and CDR2 sequences are MDHEN and SYDVKM. The CDR3 spans 14 residues. The germline V and J ends were trimmed by 5 bases and 5 bases, with 16 bases remaining between them. CDR3 nucleotides: TGTGCCAGCAGTCCCCAACAGGGCTTCCACGAGCAGTACTTC. Its protein product is CASSPQQGFHEQYF.

The chain couples TRBV2 to TRBJ2-7, with 9 nucleotides matching TRBD1. Looked up from germline, CDR1 is SNHLY and CDR2 is FYNNEI. The CDR3 runs 15 residues. V was clipped by 6 bases and J by 6 bases; unmatched bases: 12. CDR3 bases: TGTGCCAGCAGCCTTGGGACCCTGACAGGGGGCGAGCAGTACTTC. The encoded protein is CASSLGTLTGGEQYF.

This chain connects TRBV29-1 to TRBJ1-2, with TRBD1 as a possible D gene (5 bases). V dropped 8 bases and J dropped 6 bases, with 22 bases sitting between them. The CDR3 spans 14 residues. The germline CDR1 and CDR2 sequences are SQVTM and ANQGSEA. CDR3 bases: TGCAGCTTCCGAAGGTTAAGGTGGGGGGATGGCTACACCTTC. It codes for CSFRRLRWGDGYTF. Full variable domain (missing parts from reference TRBV29-1 and TRBJ1-2): SAVISQKPSRDICQRGTSLTIQCQVDSQVTMMFWYRQQPGQSLTLIATANQGSEATYESGFVIDKFPISRPNLTFSTLTVSNMSPEDSSIYLCSFRRLRWGDGYTFGSGTRLTVV.

The chain recombines TRBV18 with TRBJ2-7; D perhaps matches TRBD1 (8 bases). The CDR3 is made up of 13 amino acids. V shed 2 bases and J shed 7 bases, with 12 bases lying between them. Germline V gives CDR1 KGHSH, CDR2 LQKENI. CDR3 in DNA: TGTGCCAGCTCACCAGAACAGGGGGGGGAGCAGTACTTC. Translation gives CASSPEQGGEQYF.

This clone turned up a few times. CDR3 in amino acids: CASSSDRETGELFF. The CDR3 DNA is TGCGCCAGCAGCTCGGACAGGGAAACCGGGGAGCTGTTTTTT. V gene TRBV5-1 combines with J gene TRBJ2-2; TRBD1 matches at 8 bases. Germline CDR1 and CDR2: SGHRS and YFSETQ. CDR3 size: 14 residues. V dropped 3 bases and J dropped 5; count of bases not matched to a gene: 3.

V and J are TRBV6-1 and TRBJ1-2; D is ambiguous. Germline lookup yields CDR1 MNHNS and CDR2 SASEGT. The CDR3 has 13 amino acids. Trimming stripped 3 bases from V and 0 bases from J, with 5 bases between. In DNA, the CDR3 is TGTGCCAGCAGTGAGCAGTCTAACTATGGCTACACCTTC. This gives the protein CASSEQSNYGYTF.